This T cell receptor (beta chain) appears in the sequencing data of a study of Graves' ophthalmopathy and Graves' hyperthyroidism. Points from the study as a whole: Blood was where most expanded thyroid clonotypes above 0.001 frequency also turned up. Ophthalmopathy cases were distinguished from stable hyperthyroidism by a 13-signature model, reaching around 88% sensitivity and around 80% specificity.

Amplified TCR beta CDR3 regions were obtained using RNA transcripts as template. After a first-round RT-PCR with HTBI primers, a second-round multiplex PCR was run. TCRdb recomputed calls from the multiplex PCR reads with MiXCR, one row per CDR3 protein. Among 300,000 to 350,000 distinct CDR3 sequences listed, 15% to 20% were seen once. Germline CDR1 is MNHNS and CDR2 is SASEGT. CDR3 length: 16 residues. V was pared by 4 bases and J by 3 bases, with 16 bases between. This clonotype showed up many times. What it binds is unknown. The sequenced sample consisted of peripheral blood. This sequence was found in an adult man with Graves' ophthalmopathy. The V call is TRBV6-1, the J call TRBJ1-5; D gene uncertain. Here the CDR3 DNA reads TGTGCCAGCAGTGGATCGGGCAGCTATCACAATCAGCCCCAGCATTTT. It is translated as CASSGSGSYHNQPQHF.